The clone carrying this T cell receptor (beta chain) has only one observation. What it recognizes is unknown. The sample originates from a study of long-term antiretroviral therapy in people with HIV. Study-level results: Diversity rose after ART but stayed below transplant donor controls.

Running of the v3.0 immunoSEQ assay took place at survey level. Generated by immunoSEQ multiplex PCR, the TCRdb table keeps only in-frame clones and is missing some. The data hold about 43,000 clones, with approximately 94% observed a single time. V shed 5 bases and J shed 3 bases, with 5 bases lying between them. Germline CDR1 MNHEY, CDR2 SVGAGI. This CDR3 region has 12 residues. Treatment of all HIV participants took place in the United States. This sequence originates from a man younger than 40 with HIV. Source: unsorted PBMCs, taken around 9.2 years after starting antiretroviral therapy. The rearrangement joins TRBV6-5 to TRBJ1-5; D remains unclear. CDR3 sequence: CASSEFNQPQHF. The CDR3, as DNA: TGTGCCAGCAGTGAATTCAATCAGCCCCAGCATTTT.